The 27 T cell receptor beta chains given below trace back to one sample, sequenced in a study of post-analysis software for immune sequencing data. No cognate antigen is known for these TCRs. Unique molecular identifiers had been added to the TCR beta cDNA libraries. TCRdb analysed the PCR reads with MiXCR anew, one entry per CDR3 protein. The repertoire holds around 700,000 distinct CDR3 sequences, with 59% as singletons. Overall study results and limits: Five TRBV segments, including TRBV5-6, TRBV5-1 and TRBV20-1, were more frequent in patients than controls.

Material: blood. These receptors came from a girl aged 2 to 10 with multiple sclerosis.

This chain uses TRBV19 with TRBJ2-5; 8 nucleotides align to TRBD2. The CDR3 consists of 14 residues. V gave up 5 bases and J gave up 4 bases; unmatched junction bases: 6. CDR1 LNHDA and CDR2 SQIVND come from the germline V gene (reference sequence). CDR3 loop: CASSQRGRGETQYF. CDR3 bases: TGTGCCAGTAGTCAGCGGGGGAGGGGAGAGACCCAGTACTTC.

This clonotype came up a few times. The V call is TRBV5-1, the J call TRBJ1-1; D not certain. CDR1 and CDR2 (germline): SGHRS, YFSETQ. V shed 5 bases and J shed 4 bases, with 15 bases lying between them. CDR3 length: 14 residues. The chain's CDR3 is CASRNSLGGTEAFF. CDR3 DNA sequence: TGCGCCAGCAGGAACTCTCTGGGTGGCACTGAAGCTTTCTTT.

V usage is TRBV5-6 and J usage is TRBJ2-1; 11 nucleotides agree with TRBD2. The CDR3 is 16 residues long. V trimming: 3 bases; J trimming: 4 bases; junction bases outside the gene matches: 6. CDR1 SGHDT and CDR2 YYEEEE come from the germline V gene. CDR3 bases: TGTGCCAGCAGCTCAAGGGGGACTAGCGGTTACAATGAGCAGTTCTTC. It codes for CASSSRGTSGYNEQFF. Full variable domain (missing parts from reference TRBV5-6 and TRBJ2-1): DAGVTQSPTHLIKTRGQQVTLRCSPKSGHDTVSWYQQALGQGPQFIFQYYEEEERQRGNFPDRFSGHQFPNYSSELNVNALLLGDSALYLCASSSRGTSGYNEQFFGPGTRLTVL.

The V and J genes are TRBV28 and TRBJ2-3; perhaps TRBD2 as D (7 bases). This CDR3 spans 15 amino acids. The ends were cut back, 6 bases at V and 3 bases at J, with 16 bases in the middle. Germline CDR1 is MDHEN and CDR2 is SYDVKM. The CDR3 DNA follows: TGTGCCAGCAGACACGGGGGGCAAGGGACAGATACGCAGTATTTT. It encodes CASRHGGQGTDTQYF.

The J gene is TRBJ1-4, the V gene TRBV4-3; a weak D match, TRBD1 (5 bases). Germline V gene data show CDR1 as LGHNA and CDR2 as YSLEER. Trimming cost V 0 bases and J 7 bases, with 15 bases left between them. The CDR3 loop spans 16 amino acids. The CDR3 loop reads CASSQDSGGPAEKLFF. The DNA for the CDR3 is TGCGCCAGCAGCCAAGATTCCGGGGGTCCAGCTGAAAAACTGTTTTTT.

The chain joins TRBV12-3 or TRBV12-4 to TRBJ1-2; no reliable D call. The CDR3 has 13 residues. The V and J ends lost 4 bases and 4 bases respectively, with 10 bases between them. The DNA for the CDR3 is TGTGCCAGCAGTTCCCGGGGAGTCTATGGCTACACCTTC. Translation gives CASSSRGVYGYTF.

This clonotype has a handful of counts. The DNA of the CDR3 is TGTGCCAGCAGCTTCAGGGGATTCCAAGAGACCCAGTACTTC. Amino acids: CASSFRGFQETQYF. The chain joins TRBV27 to TRBJ2-5; D may be TRBD1 (6 bases). V lost 6 bases and J 1 base, leaving 12 bases between the germline ends. The CDR3 loop spans 14 amino acids. Germline V gives CDR1 MNHEY, CDR2 SMNVEV (reference sequence).

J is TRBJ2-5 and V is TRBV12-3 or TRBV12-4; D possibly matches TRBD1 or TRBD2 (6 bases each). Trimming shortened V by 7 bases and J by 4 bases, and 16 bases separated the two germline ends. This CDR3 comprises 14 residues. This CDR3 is CASNPPGAGETQYF. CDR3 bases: TGTGCCAGCAACCCCCCGGGGGCAGGAGAGACCCAGTACTTC.

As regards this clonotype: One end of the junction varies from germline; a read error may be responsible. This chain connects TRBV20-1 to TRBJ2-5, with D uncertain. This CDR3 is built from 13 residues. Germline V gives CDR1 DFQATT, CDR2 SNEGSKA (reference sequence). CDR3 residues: CCARTPSEETQYF. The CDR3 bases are TGCTGTGCTAGGACCCCAAGTGAAGAGACCCAGTACTTC.

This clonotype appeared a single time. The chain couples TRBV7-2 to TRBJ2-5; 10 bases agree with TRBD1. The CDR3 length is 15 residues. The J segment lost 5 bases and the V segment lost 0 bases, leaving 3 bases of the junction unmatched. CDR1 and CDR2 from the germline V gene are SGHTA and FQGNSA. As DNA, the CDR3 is TGTGCCAGCAGCTTAGCGACAGGGGGCTGGGAGACCCAGTACTTC. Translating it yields CASSLATGGWETQYF.

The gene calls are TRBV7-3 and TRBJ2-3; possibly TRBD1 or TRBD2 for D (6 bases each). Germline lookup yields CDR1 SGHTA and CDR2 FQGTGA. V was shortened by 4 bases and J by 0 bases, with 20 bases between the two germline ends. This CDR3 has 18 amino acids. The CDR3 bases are TGTGCCAGCAGCTCCAGGGGAGGAATGGGTTTTAGCACAGATACGCAGTATTTT. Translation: CASSSRGGMGFSTDTQYF.

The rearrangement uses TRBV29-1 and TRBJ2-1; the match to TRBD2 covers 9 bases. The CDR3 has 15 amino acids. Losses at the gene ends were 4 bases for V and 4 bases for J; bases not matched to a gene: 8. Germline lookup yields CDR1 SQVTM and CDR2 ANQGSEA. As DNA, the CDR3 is TGCAGCGTTGTGCGAGCGGGAGGCCAATACAATGAGCAGTTCTTC. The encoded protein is CSVVRAGGQYNEQFF.

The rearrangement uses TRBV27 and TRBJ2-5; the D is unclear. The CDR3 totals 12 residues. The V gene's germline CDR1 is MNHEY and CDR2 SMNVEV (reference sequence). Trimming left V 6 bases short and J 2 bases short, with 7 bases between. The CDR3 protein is CASSNRQETQYF. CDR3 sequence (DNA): TGTGCCAGCAGCAACAGACAAGAGACCCAGTACTTC.

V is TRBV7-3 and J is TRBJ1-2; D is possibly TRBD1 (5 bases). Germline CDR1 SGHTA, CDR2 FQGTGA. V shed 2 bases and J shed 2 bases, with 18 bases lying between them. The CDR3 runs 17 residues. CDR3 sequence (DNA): TGTGCCAGCAGCTTATCAGGGCTCCAATGGTCCAACTATGGCTACACCTTC. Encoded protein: CASSLSGLQWSNYGYTF.

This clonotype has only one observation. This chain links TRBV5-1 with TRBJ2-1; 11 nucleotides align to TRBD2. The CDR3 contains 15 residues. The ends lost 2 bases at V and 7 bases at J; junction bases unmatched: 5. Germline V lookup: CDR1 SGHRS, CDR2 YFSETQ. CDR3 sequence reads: CASSLTSGSINEQFF. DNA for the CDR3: TGCGCCAGCAGCTTAACTAGCGGGAGTATAAATGAGCAGTTCTTC.

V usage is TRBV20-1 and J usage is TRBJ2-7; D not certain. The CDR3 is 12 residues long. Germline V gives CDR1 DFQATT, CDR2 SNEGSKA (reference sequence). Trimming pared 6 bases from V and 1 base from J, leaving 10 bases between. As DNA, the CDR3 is TGCAGTGCCACAACAGAGTCCTACGAGCAGTACTTC. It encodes CSATTESYEQYF.

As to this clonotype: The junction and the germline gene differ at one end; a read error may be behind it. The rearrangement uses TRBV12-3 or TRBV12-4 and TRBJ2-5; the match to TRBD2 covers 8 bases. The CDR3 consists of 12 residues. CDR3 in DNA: TGTGCCAGCGGTTTGGGGCGGGGGGAGCAGTACTTC. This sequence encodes CASGLGRGEQYF.

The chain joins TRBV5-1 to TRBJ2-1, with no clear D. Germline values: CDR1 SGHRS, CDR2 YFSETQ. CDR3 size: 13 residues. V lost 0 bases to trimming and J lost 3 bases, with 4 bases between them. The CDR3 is CASSLAHYNEQFF. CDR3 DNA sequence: TGCGCCAGCAGCTTGGCACACTACAATGAGCAGTTCTTC. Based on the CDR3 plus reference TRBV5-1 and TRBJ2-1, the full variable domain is KAGVTQTPRYLIKTRGQQVTLSCSPISGHRSVSWYQQTPGQGLQFLFEYFSETQRNKGNFPGRFSGRQFSNSRSEMNVSTLELGDSALYLCASSLAHYNEQFFGPGTRLTVL.

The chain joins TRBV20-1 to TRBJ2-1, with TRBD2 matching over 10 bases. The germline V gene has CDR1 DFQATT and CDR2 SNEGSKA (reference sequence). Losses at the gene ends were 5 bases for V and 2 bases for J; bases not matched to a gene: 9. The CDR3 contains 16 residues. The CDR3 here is CSAPNLAGVPYNEQFF. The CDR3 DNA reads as TGCAGTGCTCCGAACCTAGCGGGGGTGCCCTACAATGAGCAGTTCTTC.

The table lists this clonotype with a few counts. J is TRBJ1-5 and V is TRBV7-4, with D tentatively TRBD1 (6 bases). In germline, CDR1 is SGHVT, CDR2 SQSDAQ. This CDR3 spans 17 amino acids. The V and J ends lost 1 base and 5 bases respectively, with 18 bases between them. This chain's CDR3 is CASSLDRVAPLDQPQHF. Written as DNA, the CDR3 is TGTGCCAGCAGCTTAGACAGGGTAGCTCCCCTGGATCAGCCCCAGCATTTT.

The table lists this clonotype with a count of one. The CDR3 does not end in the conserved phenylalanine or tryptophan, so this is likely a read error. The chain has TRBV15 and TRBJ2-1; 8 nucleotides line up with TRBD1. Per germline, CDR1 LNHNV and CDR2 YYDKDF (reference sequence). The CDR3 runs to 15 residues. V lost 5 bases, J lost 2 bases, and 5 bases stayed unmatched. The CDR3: CATSPRDRPYNEQFV. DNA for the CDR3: TGTGCCACCAGCCCCCGGGACAGGCCCTACAATGAGCAGTTCGTC.

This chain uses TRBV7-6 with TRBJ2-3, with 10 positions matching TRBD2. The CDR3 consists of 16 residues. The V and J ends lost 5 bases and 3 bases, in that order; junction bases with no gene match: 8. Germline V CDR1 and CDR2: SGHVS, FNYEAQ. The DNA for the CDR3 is TGTGCCAGCAGCGCTGGAGCGGGGGGGCCGACAGATACGCAGTATTTT. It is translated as CASSAGAGGPTDTQYF.

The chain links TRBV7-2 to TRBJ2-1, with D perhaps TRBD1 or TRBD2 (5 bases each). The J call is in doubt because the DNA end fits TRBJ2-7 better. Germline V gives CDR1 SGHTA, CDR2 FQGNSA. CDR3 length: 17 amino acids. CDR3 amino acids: CASSLVGTAGAYNEQYF. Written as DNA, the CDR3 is TGTGCCAGCAGCTTAGTGGGGACCGCAGGCGCCTACAATGAGCAGTACTTC.

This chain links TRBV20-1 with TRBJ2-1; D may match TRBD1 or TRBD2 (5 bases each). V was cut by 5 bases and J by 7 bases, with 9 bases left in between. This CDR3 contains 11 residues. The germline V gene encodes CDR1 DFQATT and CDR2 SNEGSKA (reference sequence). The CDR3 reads CSAGTANEQFF. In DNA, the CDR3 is TGCAGTGCTGGGACCGCTAATGAGCAGTTCTTC.

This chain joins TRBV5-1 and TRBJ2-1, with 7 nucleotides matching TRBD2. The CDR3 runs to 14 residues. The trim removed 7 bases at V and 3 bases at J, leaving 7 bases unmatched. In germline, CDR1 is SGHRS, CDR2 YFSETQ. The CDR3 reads CASHGSGGYNEQFF. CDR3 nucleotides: TGCGCCAGCCACGGGTCGGGGGGCTACAATGAGCAGTTCTTC.

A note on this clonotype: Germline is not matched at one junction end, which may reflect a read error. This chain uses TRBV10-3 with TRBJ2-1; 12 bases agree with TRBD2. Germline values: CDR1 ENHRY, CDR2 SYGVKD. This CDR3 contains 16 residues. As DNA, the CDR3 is TGTGCCATCAGTAGGACTAGCGGGGTCCCCTACAATGGGCAGTTCTTC. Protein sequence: CAISRTSGVPYNGQFF.

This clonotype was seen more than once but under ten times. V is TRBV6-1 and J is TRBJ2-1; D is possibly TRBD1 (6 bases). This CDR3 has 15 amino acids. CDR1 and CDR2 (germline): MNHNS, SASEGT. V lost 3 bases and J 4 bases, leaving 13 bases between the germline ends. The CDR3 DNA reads TGTGCCAGCAGTGAGCCCGGGACACCTTACAATGAGCAGTTCTTC. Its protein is CASSEPGTPYNEQFF.